A single sample is the source of the 17 T cell receptor beta chains below, sequenced in a study of regulatory T cells in long-lasting Graves disease. Through Arm-PCR of CDR3 regions and iRepertoire HTBI primers, TCR beta libraries were built. TCRdb called the multiplex PCR reads again in MiXCR, with one record for every CDR3 protein. Here the sample spans 680,000 or so distinct CDR3 sequences, 15% to 20% being singletons. Time point described: newly diagnosed GD, antithyroid drugs for less than 3 months. From RNA extracted from PBMCs, the TCR library was made. This sample was also put to use in a study of T cells in Graves' hyperthyroidism and ophthalmopathy.

This specimen was peripheral blood mononuclear cells (PBMCs), taken at new diagnosis, from a patient treated with antithyroid drugs. The receptors were sampled from a woman aged 30 to 39 with Graves disease.

This clonotype was seen repeatedly, ten times or more. The gene calls are TRBV12-3 or TRBV12-4 and TRBJ2-1; D remains ambiguous. The CDR3 has 12 amino acids. Trimming left V 3 bases short and J 9 bases short, with 9 bases between. The CDR3 coding sequence is TGTGCCAGCAGTTTCGTGGTTCGTGAGCAGTTCTTC. This encodes CASSFVVREQFF.

Ten or more counts support this clonotype. The chain combines TRBV7-8 with TRBJ2-3; the D gene is possibly TRBD2 (5 bases). V shed 0 bases and J shed 8 bases, with 12 bases lying between them. The CDR3 has 14 residues. Germline-derived CDR1 and CDR2 are SGHVS and FQNEAQ. Here the CDR3 DNA reads TGTGCCAGCAGCTTAGCGCTCCCCGCGGGTACGCAGTATTTT. Translating it yields CASSLALPAGTQYF. The full variable domain, rest sourced from reference TRBV7-8 and TRBJ2-3, is GAGVSQSPRYKVAKRGQDVALRCDPISGHVSLFWYQQALGQGPEFLTYFQNEAQLDKSGLPSDRFFAERPEGSVSTLKIQRTQQEDSAVYLCASSLALPAGTQYFGPGTRLTVL.

A note on this clonotype: This likely reflects a read error, since a far larger clone is one base away. V and J are TRBV2 and TRBJ2-7; D gene uncertain. The J call may be wrong; the DNA end is better matched by TRBJ2-1. The CDR3 covers 15 residues. Germline-derived CDR1 and CDR2 are SNHLY and FYNNEI. CDR3 nucleotide sequence: TGTGCCAGCAGTGAAAGGGCGGTTTTCTACAATGAGCAGTTCTTC. It yields the protein CASSERAVFYNEQFF.

V gene TRBV6-2 or TRBV6-3 combines with J gene TRBJ1-2, with D perhaps matching TRBD1 (5 bases). Germline V CDR1 and CDR2: MNHEY, SVGEGT. There are 16 residues in the CDR3. V lost 6 bases and J 4 bases, leaving 21 bases between the germline ends. The CDR3 bases are TGTGCCAGCAGGCGCACTCCCGCCCCTGGGACCTATGGCTACACCTTC. Residues: CASRRTPAPGTYGYTF.

The chain has TRBV18 and TRBJ2-1, with 9 bases that match TRBD2. Germline lookup yields CDR1 KGHSH and CDR2 LQKENI. V lost 4 bases to trimming and J lost 6 bases; unmatched junction nucleotides: 7. The CDR3 runs 15 residues. CDR3 sequence reads: CASSLQREALNEQFF. The CDR3 DNA is TGTGCCAGCTCACTCCAGCGGGAGGCCCTCAATGAGCAGTTCTTC.

This clonotype came up many times. The chain has TRBV13 and TRBJ2-7; the D is unclear. Germline assignment: CDR1 PRHDT and CDR2 FYEKMQ (reference sequence). The CDR3 totals 13 residues. Trimming shortened V by 4 bases and J by 0 bases, and 7 bases separated the two germline ends. The CDR3 loop is CASSYLSSYEQYF. The CDR3 DNA reads TGTGCCAGCAGCTATCTGAGCTCCTACGAGCAGTACTTC.

At least ten counts were recorded for this clonotype. The chain links TRBV20-1 to TRBJ1-2; 7 bases are a match to TRBD1. V lost 5 bases to trimming and J lost 0 bases; unmatched junction nucleotides: 9. The CDR3 spans 15 residues. Germline CDR1 and CDR2: DFQATT and SNEGSKA (reference sequence). The chain's CDR3 is CSALPQGQPNYGYTF. CDR3 DNA sequence: TGCAGTGCTCTCCCCCAGGGACAGCCTAACTATGGCTACACCTTC.

This clonotype has ten or more counts. V gene TRBV11-2 combines with J gene TRBJ2-7; unclear D gene. There are 15 residues in the CDR3. Germline values: CDR1 SGHAT, CDR2 FQNNGV. V was pared by 0 bases and J by 5 bases, with 14 bases between. Written as DNA, the CDR3 is TGTGCCAGCAGCTTAGAACCCATGTTAGCTGACGAGCAGTACTTC. Amino acid sequence: CASSLEPMLADEQYF.

This clonotype was found many times. The chain combines TRBV28 with TRBJ2-3; 8 bases map to TRBD2. The CDR3 runs 16 residues. Germline trimming cut 8 bases from V and 1 base from J; bases unmatched to any gene: 11. Per germline, CDR1 MDHEN and CDR2 SYDVKM. CDR3 amino acids: CASGTYKAGGTDTQYF. The CDR3, as DNA: TGTGCCAGCGGGACCTACAAAGCGGGGGGCACAGATACGCAGTATTTT.

This clonotype was recorded many times. The chain links TRBV10-3 to TRBJ1-1; D unclear. Trimming cost V 6 bases and J 0 bases, with 8 bases left between them. Looked up from germline, CDR1 is ENHRY and CDR2 is SYGVKD. This CDR3 has 13 amino acids. The CDR3 here is CAIREGVNTEAFF. The CDR3 coding sequence is TGTGCCATCAGGGAGGGAGTGAACACTGAAGCTTTCTTT.

This clonotype was detected many times. This sequence joins TRBV29-1 and TRBJ2-5; no reliable D call. With 4 bases removed from V and 5 bases from J, the gap between germline ends came to 8 bases. The CDR3 loop spans 11 amino acids. CDR1 is SQVTM, CDR2 ANQGSEA, per germline. Written as DNA, the CDR3 is TGCAGCGTTGTAGTAAGTGAGACCCAGTACTTC. Its translation is CSVVVSETQYF.

The chain is built from TRBV20-1 and TRBJ1-5; 7 nucleotides align to TRBD1. In germline, CDR1 is DFQATT, CDR2 SNEGSKA (reference sequence). The CDR3 spans 13 residues. The J segment lost 3 bases and the V segment lost 7 bases, leaving 6 bases of the junction unmatched. The CDR3 spells CSGYRGPNQPQHF. The CDR3 region has the DNA TGCAGTGGGTACAGGGGTCCCAATCAGCCCCAGCATTTT.

This clonotype was seen at least ten times. The V and J genes are TRBV11-1 and TRBJ2-1, with TRBD2 identical over 9 bases. The V segment lost 1 base and the J segment 13 bases; nucleotides outside the gene matches: 11. The CDR3 extends over 15 amino acids. Germline CDR1 SGHAT, CDR2 FQDESV (reference sequence). The CDR3: CASSLDVFSGRFQFF. The CDR3 nucleotides are TGTGCCAGCAGCTTAGATGTATTCAGCGGGAGGTTTCAGTTCTTC.

The chain combines TRBV4-2 with TRBJ1-2; perhaps TRBD1 as D (5 bases). CDR3 length: 12 amino acids. With 3 bases removed from V and 9 bases from J, the gap between germline ends came to 11 bases. Germline V gene lookup returns CDR1 LGHNA and CDR2 YNFKEQ. DNA of the CDR3: TGTGCCAGCAGCCACCTCGACAGTCGCTACACCTTC. This translates into CASSHLDSRYTF.

This clonotype came up a few times. The chain uses TRBV28 and TRBJ1-5; D unresolved. The CDR3 totals 13 residues. V was trimmed by 4 bases and J by 11 bases, leaving 15 bases between them. The germline V gene encodes CDR1 MDHEN and CDR2 SYDVKM. CDR3 loop: CASSSAATKSQHF. DNA of the CDR3: TGTGCCAGCAGTTCTGCAGCCACAAAGTCCCAGCATTTT.

In its sample, this clonotype was seen many times. The rearrangement links TRBV2 to TRBJ2-5; perhaps TRBD1 as D (6 bases). This CDR3 region has 14 residues. From germline, CDR1 is SNHLY and CDR2 FYNNEI. Trimming pared 7 bases from V and 2 bases from J, leaving 14 bases between. The CDR3: CASKWGTIQETQYF. Here the CDR3 DNA reads TGTGCCAGCAAGTGGGGGACAATACAAGAGACCCAGTACTTC.

The V gene is TRBV5-1, the J gene TRBJ1-4; a weak D match, TRBD1 (6 bases). This CDR3 has 14 residues. V was pared by 4 bases and J by 7 bases, with 14 bases between. The germline gives CDR1 SGHRS, CDR2 YFSETQ. The CDR3 nucleotides read TGCGCCAGCAGCCCCAGGGGACCGAGTGAAAAACTGTTTTTT. This translates into CASSPRGPSEKLFF.